This T cell receptor beta chain came from a study of CD8 T cells in Susac syndrome. It was with random hexamers that about 0.45 to 1 ug RNA was reverse transcribed. MiXCR, applied by TCRdb to the immunoSEQ multiplex PCR reads, yields one record per CDR3 protein. This sample has roughly 86,000 distinct CDR3 sequences, with about 96% found just once. This CDR3 region has 15 residues. V lost 5 bases to trimming and J lost 0 bases; unmatched junction nucleotides: 5. Germline V gene data show CDR1 as SGHRS and CDR2 as YFSETQ. V and J are TRBV5-1 and TRBJ2-3, with 8 nucleotides matching TRBD1. Specimen: CD8+ T cells from PBMCs. This receptor was taken from a human donor with Susac syndrome. CDR3 protein: CASRPTGGSTDTQYF. For the CDR3, the DNA is TGCGCCAGCAGACCAACAGGGGGGAGCACAGATACGCAGTATTTT.